This T cell receptor (beta chain) came from a study of lymphopenia after photon versus proton radiotherapy (dated by TCRdb to 2018 to 2020). Regarding the study in general: Photon and proton radiation therapy were compared by the study for their immunological effects in patients with gastrointestinal tumors who developed high-grade lymphopenia. The study aimed to characterize how the two radiation modalities differ in their impact on the immune system. The approximately 20 patients in the cohort had gastrointestinal tumors, were treated with either photon or proton therapy, and subsequently developed lymphopenia. The paper as a whole reports these results and caveats: The survival association was assessed only in patients who died, and better survival with proton therapy was presented by the authors as a possibility rather than a demonstrated result. During treatment, patients who received proton therapy stayed relatively stable, whereas patients who received photon therapy lost naive T cells and TCR diversity and gained effector/memory populations. Among patients across the cohort who died, overall survival time showed an inverse correlation with a larger post-nadir drop in TCR diversity. After the lymphocyte count nadir, photon-treated repertoires showed oligoclonal expansion, especially of CD8+ Temra cells, which drove the drop in diversity.

A distance of 10 bases separates the germline ends of V and J, which lose 6 bases and 2 bases respectively. CDR1 and CDR2 were assigned from the germline V gene (reference sequence) as SEHNR and FQNEAQ. Inclusive of the bounding cysteine and phenylalanine, the CDR3 is 13 residues long. The DNA shown is the 39-base CDR3, in frame from base 1. Libraries were built with the immunoSEQ multiplex PCR assay. Deep sequencing of rearranged TCR beta loci, alongside multiparametric flow cytometry, was used to profile T cell repertoires. TCRdb limited this immuneACCESS table to in-frame rearrangements with V and J called. A share of clones is missing; checked studies link under half to unresolved V genes, and the rest is unexplained. This sample holds under 70,000 clones; roughly 92% were observed only once. Together, the top ten hold over 2% of the sample. On this clone itself: What this receptor recognizes is not known. Per-base quality was not reported, and no clone a single base away is much larger than it.

The sample here was peripheral blood, taken from a patient treated with photon-based radiotherapy. The sequence was obtained from a woman between 40 and 50 years old with cholangiocarcinoma. Rearrangement joined TRBV7-9 to TRBJ2-5, with no confident D gene call. The sequenced DNA is TGTGCCAGCAGTGCTAGGAGTCAAGAGACCCAGTACTTC. Protein translation: CASSARSQETQYF.